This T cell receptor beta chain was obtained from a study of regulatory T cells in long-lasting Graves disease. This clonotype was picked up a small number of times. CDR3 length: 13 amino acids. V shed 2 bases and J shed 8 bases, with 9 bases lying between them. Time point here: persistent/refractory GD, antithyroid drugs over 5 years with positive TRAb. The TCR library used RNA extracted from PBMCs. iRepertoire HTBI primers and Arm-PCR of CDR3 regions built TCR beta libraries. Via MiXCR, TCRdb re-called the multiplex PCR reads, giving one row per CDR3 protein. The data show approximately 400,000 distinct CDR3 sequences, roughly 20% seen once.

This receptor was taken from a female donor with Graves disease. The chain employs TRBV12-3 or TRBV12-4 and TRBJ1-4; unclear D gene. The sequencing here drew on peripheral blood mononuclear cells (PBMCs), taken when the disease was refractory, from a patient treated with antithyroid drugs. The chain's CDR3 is CASSLLGEEKLFF. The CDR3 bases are TGTGCCAGCAGTTTACTGGGTGAAGAAAAACTGTTTTTT.